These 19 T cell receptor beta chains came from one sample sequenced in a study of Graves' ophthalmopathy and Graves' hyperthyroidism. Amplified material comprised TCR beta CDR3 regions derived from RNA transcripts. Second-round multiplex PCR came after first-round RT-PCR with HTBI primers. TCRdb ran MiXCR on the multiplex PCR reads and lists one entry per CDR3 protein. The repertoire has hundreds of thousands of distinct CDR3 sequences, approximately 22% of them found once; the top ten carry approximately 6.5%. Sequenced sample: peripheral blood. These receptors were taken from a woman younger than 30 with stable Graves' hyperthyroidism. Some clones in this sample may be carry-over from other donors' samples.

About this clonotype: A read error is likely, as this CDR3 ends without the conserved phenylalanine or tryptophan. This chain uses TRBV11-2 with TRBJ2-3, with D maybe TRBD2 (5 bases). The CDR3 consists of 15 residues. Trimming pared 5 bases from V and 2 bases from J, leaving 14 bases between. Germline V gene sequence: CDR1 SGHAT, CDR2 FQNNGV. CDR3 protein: CASSPMGVITDTQYS. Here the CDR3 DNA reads TGTGCCAGCAGCCCAATGGGAGTAATCACAGATACGCAGTATTCT.

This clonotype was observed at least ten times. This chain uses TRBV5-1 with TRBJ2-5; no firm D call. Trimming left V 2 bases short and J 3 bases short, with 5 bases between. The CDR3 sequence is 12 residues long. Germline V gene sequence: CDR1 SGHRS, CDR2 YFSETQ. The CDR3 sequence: CASSFLEETQYF. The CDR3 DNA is TGCGCCAGCAGCTTCCTCGAAGAGACCCAGTACTTC.

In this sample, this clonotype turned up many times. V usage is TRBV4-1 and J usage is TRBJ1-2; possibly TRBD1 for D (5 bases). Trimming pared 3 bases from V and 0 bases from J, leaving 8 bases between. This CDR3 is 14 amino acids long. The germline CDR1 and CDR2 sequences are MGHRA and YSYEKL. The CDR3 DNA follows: TGCGCCAGCAGCCAGTTACAGGCTAACTATGGCTACACCTTC. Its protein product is CASSQLQANYGYTF.

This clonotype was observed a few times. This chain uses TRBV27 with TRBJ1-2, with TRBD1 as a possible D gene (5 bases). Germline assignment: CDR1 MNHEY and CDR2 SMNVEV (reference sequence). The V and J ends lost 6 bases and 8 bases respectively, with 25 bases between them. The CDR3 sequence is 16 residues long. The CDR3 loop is CASSPTAGGDSLGYTF. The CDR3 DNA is TGTGCCAGCAGCCCAACCGCGGGAGGGGATTCTTTAGGCTACACCTTC.

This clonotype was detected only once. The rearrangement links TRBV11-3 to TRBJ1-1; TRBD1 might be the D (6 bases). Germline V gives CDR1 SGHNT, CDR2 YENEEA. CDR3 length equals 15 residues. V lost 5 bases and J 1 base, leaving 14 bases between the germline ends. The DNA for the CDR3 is TGTGCCAGCAGCACAGTGGGGGGGCGGAACACTGAAGCTTTCTTT. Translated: CASSTVGGRNTEAFF.

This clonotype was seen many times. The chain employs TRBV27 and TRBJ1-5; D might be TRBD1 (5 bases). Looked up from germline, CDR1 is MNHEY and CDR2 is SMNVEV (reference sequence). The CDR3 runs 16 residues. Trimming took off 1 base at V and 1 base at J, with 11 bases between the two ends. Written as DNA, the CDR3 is TGTGCCAGCAGTTTATACGGGCGGGGGAGCAATCAGCCCCAGCATTTT. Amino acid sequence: CASSLYGRGSNQPQHF.

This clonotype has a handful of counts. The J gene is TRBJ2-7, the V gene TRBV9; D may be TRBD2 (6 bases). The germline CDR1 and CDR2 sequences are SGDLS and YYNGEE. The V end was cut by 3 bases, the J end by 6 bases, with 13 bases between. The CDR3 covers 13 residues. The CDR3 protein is CASSARTGVEQYF. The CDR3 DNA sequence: TGTGCCAGCAGCGCGAGGACGGGGGTCGAGCAGTACTTC.

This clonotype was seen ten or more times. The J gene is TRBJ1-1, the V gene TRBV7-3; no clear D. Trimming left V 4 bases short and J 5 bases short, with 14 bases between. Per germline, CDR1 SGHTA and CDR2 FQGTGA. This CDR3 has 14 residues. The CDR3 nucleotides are TGTGCCAGCAGCTCGACTTTAGGACCTACTGAAGCTTTCTTT. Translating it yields CASSSTLGPTEAFF.

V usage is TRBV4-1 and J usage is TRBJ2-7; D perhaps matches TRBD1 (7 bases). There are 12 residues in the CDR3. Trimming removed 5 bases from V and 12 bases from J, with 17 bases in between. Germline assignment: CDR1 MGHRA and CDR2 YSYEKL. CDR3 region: CASSDRDFLRYF. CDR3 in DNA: TGCGCCAGCAGCGACAGGGACTTTCTCCGGTACTTC.

CDR3 coding DNA: TGTGCCATCAGTTCGACAGGGAGGGCCTACGAGCAGTACTTC. This codes for CAISSTGRAYEQYF. The chain is built from TRBV10-3 and TRBJ2-7, with D possibly called TRBD1 or TRBD2 (7 bases each). The CDR3 sequence is 14 residues long. The V end was cut by 5 bases, the J end by 2 bases, with 13 bases between. From germline, CDR1 is ENHRY and CDR2 SYGVKD.

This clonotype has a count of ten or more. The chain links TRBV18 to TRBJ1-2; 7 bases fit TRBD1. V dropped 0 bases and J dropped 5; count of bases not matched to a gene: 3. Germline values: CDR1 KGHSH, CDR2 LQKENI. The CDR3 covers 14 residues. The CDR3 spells CASSPPGDSYGYTF. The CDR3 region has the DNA TGTGCCAGCTCACCACCGGGGGACAGTTATGGCTACACCTTC.

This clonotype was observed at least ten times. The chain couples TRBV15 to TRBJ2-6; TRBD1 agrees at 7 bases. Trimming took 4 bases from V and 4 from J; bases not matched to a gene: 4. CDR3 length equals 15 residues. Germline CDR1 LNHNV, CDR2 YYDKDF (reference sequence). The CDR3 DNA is TGTGCCACCAGCAAAACAGGGGCGGGGGCCAACGTCCTGACTTTC. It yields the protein CATSKTGAGANVLTF.

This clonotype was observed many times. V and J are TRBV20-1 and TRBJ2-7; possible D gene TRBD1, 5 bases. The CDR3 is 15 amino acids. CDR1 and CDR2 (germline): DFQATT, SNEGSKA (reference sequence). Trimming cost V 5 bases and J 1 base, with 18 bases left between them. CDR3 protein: CSAPVPGHVSYEQYF. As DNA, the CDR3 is TGCAGTGCTCCGGTTCCTGGACATGTTTCCTACGAGCAGTACTTC.

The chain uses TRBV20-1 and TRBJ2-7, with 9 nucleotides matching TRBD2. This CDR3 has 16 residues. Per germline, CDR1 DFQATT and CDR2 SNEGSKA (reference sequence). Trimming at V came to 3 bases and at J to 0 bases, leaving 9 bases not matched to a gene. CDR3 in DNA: TGCAGTGCTAGGGCCGGCCCTAGCGGGGACTCCTACGAGCAGTACTTC. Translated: CSARAGPSGDSYEQYF.

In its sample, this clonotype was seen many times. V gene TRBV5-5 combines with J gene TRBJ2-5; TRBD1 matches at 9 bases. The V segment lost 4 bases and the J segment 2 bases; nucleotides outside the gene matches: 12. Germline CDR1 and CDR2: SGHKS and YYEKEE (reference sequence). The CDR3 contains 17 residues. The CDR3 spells CASSPLGTGPTQETQYF. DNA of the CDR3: TGTGCCAGCAGCCCGCTCGGGACAGGGCCCACGCAAGAGACCCAGTACTTC.

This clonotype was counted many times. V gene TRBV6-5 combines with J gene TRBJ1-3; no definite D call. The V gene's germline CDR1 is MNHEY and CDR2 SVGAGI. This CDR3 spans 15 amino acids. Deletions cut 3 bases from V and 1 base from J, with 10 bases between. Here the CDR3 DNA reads TGTGCCAGCAGTTATGGTGGCGAGTCTGGAAACACCATATATTTT. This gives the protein CASSYGGESGNTIYF.

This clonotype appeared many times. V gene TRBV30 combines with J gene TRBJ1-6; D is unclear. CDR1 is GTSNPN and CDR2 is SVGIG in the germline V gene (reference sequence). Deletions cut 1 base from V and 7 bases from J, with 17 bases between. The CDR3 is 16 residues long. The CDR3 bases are TGTGCCTGGAGTGACGAACGGACTCTAGGGAATTCACCCCTCCACTTT. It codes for CAWSDERTLGNSPLHF.

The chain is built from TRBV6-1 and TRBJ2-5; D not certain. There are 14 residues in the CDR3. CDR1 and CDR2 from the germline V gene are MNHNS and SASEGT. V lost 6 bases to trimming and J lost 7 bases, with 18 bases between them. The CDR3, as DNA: TGTGCCAGCAGAGGACCGACACGGTCGGGGACCCAGTACTTC. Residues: CASRGPTRSGTQYF.

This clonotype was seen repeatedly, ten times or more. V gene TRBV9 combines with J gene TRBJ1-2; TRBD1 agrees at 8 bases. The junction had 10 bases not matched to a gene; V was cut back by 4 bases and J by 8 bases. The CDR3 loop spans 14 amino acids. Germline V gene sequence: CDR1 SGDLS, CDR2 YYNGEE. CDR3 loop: CASSRQGSRRGYTF. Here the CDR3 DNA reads TGTGCCAGCAGCAGACAGGGGTCCCGGAGAGGCTACACCTTC.